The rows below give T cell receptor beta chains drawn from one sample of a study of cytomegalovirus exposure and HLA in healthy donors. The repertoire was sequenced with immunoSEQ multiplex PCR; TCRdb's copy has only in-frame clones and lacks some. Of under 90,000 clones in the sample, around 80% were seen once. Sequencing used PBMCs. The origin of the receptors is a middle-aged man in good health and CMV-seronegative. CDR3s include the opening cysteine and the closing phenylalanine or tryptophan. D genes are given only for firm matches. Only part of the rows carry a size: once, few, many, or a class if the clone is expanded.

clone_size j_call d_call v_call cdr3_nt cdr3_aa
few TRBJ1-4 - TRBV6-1 TGTGCCAGCACCGATAGGACATTCGGGGAAAAACTGTTTTTT CASTDRTFGEKLFF
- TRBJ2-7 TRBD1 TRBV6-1 TGTGCCAGCAGTGAACAGGGGGCGCAGGAGCAGTACTTC CASSEQGAQEQYF
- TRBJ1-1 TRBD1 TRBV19 TGTGCCAGTAGTCGGGACAGGGGATATTTGGACACTGAAGCTTTCTTT CASSRDRGYLDTEAFF
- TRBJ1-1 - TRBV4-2 TGTGCCAGCAGCCCGGACACCGACACTGAAGCTTTCTTT CASSPDTDTEAFF
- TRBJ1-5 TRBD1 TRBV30 TGTGCCTGGGACGCATTGACAGGGTTCAATCAGCCCCAGCATTTT CAWDALTGFNQPQHF
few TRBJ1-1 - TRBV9 TGTGCCAGCAGCACCGCAGGTCGGAACACTGAAGCTTTCTTT CASSTAGRNTEAFF
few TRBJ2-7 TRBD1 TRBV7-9 TGTGCCAGCACCAAGACAGGGTACGAGCAGTACTTC CASTKTGYEQYF
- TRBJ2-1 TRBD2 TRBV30 TGTGCCTGGAGACTAGCGGGGCACAATGAGCAGTTCTTC CAWRLAGHNEQFF
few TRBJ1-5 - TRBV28 TGTGCCAGCAGTTTAGACGATCAGGGCAATCAGCCCCAGCATTTT CASSLDDQGNQPQHF
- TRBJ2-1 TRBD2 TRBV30 TGTGCCTGGATGGGGGGGATTAACTACAATGAGCAGTTCTTC CAWMGGINYNEQFF
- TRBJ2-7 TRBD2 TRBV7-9 TGTGCCAGCAACCCTAGCGGAGGAACCTACGAGCAGTACTTC CASNPSGGTYEQYF
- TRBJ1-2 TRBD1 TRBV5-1 TGCGCCAGCAGCTCCCAGGACAGGTCAGGCTGGCAGGCTATCGGCTACACCTTC CASSSQDRSGWQAIGYTF
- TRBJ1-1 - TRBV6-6 TGTGCCAGTCTAGGGGAAACTGAAGCTTTCTTT CASLGETEAFF
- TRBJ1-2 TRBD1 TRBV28 TGTGCCAGCAGCTCCCCCCTCAGGGGGCTTGATGGCTACACCTTC CASSSPLRGLDGYTF
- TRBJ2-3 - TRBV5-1 TGCGCCAGCAGGGAACTCCTAGCCGGCACAGATACGCAGTATTTT CASRELLAGTDTQYF
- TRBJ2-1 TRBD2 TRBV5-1 TGCGCCAGCAGCTTTACGGGGGGCTCCTACAATGAGCAGTTCTTC CASSFTGGSYNEQFF
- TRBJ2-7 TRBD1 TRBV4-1 TGCGCCAGCAGAGCCATCGGGACAGCGATCTACGAGCAGTACTTC CASRAIGTAIYEQYF
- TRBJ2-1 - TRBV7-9 TGTGCCAGCAGCTTAGGGACAGACAATGAGCAGTTCTTC CASSLGTDNEQFF
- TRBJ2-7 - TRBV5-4 TGTGCCAGCAGCTTGTACGGGGTTGCCGTTTACGAGCAGTACTTC CASSLYGVAVYEQYF
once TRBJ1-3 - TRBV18 TGTGCCAGCTCACCGTACATCTCTGGAAACACCATATATTTT CASSPYISGNTIYF
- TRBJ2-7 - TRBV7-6 TGTGCCAGCAGCCTAGAAGGAGATACCCTCGAGCAGTACTTC CASSLEGDTLEQYF
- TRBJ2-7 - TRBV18 TGTGCCAGCTCACCTGTCAGGGCGGACGAGCAGTACTTC CASSPVRADEQYF
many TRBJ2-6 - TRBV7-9 TGTGCCAGCAGCTCGGGTACCGGGGCCAACGTCCTGACTTTC CASSSGTGANVLTF
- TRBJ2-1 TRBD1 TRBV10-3 TGTGCCATCAGTGGACAGGGCGTCGATGAGCAGTTCTTC CAISGQGVDEQFF
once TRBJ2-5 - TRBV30 TGTGCCTGGAGCTTACTAGCTGGGGAGACCCAGTACTTC CAWSLLAGETQYF
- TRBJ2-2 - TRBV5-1 TGCGCCAGCAGCTTGTCGGCGGGCACGAACACCGGGGAGCTGTTTTTT CASSLSAGTNTGELFF
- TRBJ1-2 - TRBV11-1 TGTGCCAGCAGCTTAGGTGCAGGCGGGAACTATGGCTACACCTTC CASSLGAGGNYGYTF
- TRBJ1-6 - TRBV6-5 TGTGCCAGCAGTTACTCTGCCGGACAACTCCACTTT CASSYSAGQLHF
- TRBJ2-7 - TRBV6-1 TGTGCCAGCAGTGAAGGTTCTTTACAGGGTTCCTACGAGCAGTACTTC CASSEGSLQGSYEQYF
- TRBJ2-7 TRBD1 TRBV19 TGTGCCAGTAGAGGGACAGGGGGTCCCTACGAGCAGTACTTC CASRGTGGPYEQYF
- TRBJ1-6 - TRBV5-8 TGTGCCAGCAGCTTGGTAACGAGGGCGGGTCATAATTCACCCCTCCACTTT CASSLVTRAGHNSPLHF
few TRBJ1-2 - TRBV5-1 TGCGCCAGCAGCTTGGGGGCAGACACTAACTATGGCTACACCTTC CASSLGADTNYGYTF
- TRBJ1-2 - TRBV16 TGTGCCAGCAGCTATGGGGGGAATGGCTACACCTTC CASSYGGNGYTF
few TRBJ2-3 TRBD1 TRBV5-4 TGTGCCAGCAGCTTTGGTGGGACAGGTAGCACAGATACGCAGTATTTT CASSFGGTGSTDTQYF
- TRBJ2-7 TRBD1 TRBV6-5 TGTGCCAGCAGTTACTCATGGGACAGGGTCAACGAGCAGTACTTC CASSYSWDRVNEQYF
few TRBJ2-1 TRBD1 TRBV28 TGTGCCAGCAGCGACAGGGGGCTTAATGAGCAGTTCTTC CASSDRGLNEQFF
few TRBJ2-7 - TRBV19 TGTGCCAGTAGTATAAACGGTGTTTCCTACGAGCAGTACTTC CASSINGVSYEQYF
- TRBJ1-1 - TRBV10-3 TGTGCCAGCGCTCAGGAGGGTGGTACGGTCACTGAAGCTTTCTTT CASAQEGGTVTEAFF
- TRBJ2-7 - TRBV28 TGTGCCAGCAGCCGGGACACCTACGAGCAGTACTTC CASSRDTYEQYF
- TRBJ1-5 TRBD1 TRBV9 TGTGCCAGCAGCGGGGGGACAGATAATAGCAATCAGCCCCAGCATTTT CASSGGTDNSNQPQHF
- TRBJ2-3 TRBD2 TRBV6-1 TGTGCCAGCAAGACTAGCGGGAGTAGAAATACGCAGTATTTT CASKTSGSRNTQYF
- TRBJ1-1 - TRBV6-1 TGTGCCAGCAGTGAATGGGAGGAGAGGAACACTGAAGCTTTCTTT CASSEWEERNTEAFF
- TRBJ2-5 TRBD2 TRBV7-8 TGTGCCAGCAGCCAAAAGACTAGCGGGTACCAAGAGACCCAGTACTTC CASSQKTSGYQETQYF
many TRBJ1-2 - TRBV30 TGTGCCTGGAGTGACATTATTCGGGGTCGGAACTATGGCTACACCTTC CAWSDIIRGRNYGYTF
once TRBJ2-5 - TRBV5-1 TGCGCCAGCAGCTACCAGGGTGAGACCCAGTACTTC CASSYQGETQYF
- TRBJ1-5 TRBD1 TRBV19 TGTGCCAGTAGTAGCGCTTCACAGGGGGTGTTAAGCAATCAGCCCCAGCATTTT CASSSASQGVLSNQPQHF